This T cell receptor beta chain is from a study of T cell responses to AZD1222 COVID-19 vaccine. Study-wide findings and caveats: Repertoire collection took place solely once the T cell response had peaked. The CD4 TCRs associated with vaccination extended across spike and predominated at 160-218 and 743-854.

Timing groups of about 4 and about 12 weeks for second doses were pooled. This table comes from immunoSEQ multiplex PCR, and its TCRdb copy is limited to in-frame clones, with some not included. The sample carries over 120,000 clones, 92% recorded once. This clone was observed once. Its antigen remains unknown. This CDR3 region has 14 residues. The ends were cut back, 5 bases at V and 3 bases at J, with 11 bases in the middle. Germline V gene sequence: CDR1 SGHTA, CDR2 FQGNSA. This receptor was taken from an adult who received the AZD1222 COVID-19 vaccine. Sequences were derived from peripheral blood, sampled 28 days after the second AZD1222 dose. The gene calls are TRBV7-2 and TRBJ1-5, with D possibly TRBD1 on 5 matching bases. CDR3 sequence (DNA): TGTGCCAGCAGCACGGGACCGACCAATCAGCCCCAGCATTTT. Its protein is CASSTGPTNQPQHF.